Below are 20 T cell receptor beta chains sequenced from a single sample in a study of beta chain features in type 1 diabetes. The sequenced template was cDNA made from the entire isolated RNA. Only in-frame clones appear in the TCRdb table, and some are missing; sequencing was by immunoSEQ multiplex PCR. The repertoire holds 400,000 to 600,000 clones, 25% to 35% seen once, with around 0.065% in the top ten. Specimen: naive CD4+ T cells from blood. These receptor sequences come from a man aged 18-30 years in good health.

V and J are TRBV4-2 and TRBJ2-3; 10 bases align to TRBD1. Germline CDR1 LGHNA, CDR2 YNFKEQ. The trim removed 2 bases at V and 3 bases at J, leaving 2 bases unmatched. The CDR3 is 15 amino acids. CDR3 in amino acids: CASSQRQGATDTQYF. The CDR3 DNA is TGTGCCAGCAGCCAACGACAGGGGGCTACAGATACGCAGTATTTT.

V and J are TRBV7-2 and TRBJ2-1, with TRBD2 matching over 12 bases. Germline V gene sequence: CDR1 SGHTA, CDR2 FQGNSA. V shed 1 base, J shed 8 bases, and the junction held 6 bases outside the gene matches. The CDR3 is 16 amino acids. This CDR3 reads CASSLDLAGGRHEQFF. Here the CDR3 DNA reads TGTGCCAGCAGCTTAGATCTAGCGGGAGGGCGTCATGAGCAGTTCTTC.

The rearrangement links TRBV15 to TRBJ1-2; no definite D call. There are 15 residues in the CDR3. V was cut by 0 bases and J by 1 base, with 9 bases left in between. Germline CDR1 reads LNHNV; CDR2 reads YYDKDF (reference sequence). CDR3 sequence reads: CATSRDPGRNYGYTF. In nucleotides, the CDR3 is TGTGCCACCAGCAGAGATCCCGGCCGTAACTATGGCTACACCTTC.

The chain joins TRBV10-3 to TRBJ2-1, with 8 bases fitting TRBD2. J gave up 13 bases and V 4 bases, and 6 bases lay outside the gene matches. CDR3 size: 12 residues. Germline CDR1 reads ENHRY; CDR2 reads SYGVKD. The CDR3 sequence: CAISGLAPPQFF. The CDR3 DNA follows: TGTGCCATCAGTGGACTAGCGCCACCCCAGTTCTTC.

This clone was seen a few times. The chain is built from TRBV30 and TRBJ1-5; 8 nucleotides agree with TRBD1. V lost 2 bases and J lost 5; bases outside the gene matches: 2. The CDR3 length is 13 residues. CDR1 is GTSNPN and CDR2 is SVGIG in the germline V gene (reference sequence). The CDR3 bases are TGTGCCTGGAGTTCCAGGGGGCATCAGCCCCAGCATTTT. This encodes CAWSSRGHQPQHF.

The CDR3 region has the DNA TGCAGCGTTGCATATGGGGTCCCCTACGAGCAGTACTTC. The encoded protein is CSVAYGVPYEQYF. The rearrangement links TRBV29-1 to TRBJ2-7; unclear D gene. V was trimmed by 4 bases and J by 2 bases, leaving 12 bases between them. There are 13 residues in the CDR3. Germline V CDR1 and CDR2: SQVTM, ANQGSEA.

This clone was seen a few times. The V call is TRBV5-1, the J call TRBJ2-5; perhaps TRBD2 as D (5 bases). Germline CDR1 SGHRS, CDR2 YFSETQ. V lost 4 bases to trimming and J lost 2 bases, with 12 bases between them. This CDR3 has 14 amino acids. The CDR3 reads CASSLTRGQETQYF. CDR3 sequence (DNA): TGCGCCAGCAGCCTTACCCGGGGTCAAGAGACCCAGTACTTC. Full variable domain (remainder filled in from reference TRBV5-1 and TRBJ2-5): KAGVTQTPRYLIKTRGQQVTLSCSPISGHRSVSWYQQTPGQGLQFLFEYFSETQRNKGNFPGRFSGRQFSNSRSEMNVSTLELGDSALYLCASSLTRGQETQYFGPGTRLLVL.

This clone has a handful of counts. CDR3 in amino acids: CASSFGTSGEETQYF. CDR3 bases: TGTGCCAGCAGTTTTGGGACTAGCGGGGAAGAGACCCAGTACTTC. The V and J genes are TRBV27 and TRBJ2-5; 13 bases map to TRBD2. The CDR3 length is 15 residues. The trim removed 3 bases at V and 3 bases at J, leaving 1 base unmatched. Germline V lookup: CDR1 MNHEY, CDR2 SMNVEV (reference sequence).

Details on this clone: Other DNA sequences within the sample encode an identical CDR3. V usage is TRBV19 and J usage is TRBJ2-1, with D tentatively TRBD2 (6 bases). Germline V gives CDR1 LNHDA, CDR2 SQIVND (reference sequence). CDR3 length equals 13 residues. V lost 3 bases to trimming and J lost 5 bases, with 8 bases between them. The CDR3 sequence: CASSIKRDNEQFF. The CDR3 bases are TGTGCCAGTAGTATCAAGCGGGACAATGAGCAGTTCTTC.

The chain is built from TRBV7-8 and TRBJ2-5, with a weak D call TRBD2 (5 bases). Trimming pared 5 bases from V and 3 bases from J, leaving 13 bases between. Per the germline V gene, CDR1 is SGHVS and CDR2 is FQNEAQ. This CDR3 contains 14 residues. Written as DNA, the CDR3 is TGTGCCAGCAGCCCCGCTCGGGGAGAAGAGACCCAGTACTTC. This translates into CASSPARGEETQYF.

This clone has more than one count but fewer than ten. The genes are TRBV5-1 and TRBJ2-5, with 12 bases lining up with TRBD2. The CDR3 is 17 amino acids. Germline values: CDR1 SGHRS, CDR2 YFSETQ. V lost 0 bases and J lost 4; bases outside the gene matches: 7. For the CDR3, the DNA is TGCGCCAGCAGCTTGGAACCGACTAGCGGGAGTGGAGAGACCCAGTACTTC. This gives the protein CASSLEPTSGSGETQYF.

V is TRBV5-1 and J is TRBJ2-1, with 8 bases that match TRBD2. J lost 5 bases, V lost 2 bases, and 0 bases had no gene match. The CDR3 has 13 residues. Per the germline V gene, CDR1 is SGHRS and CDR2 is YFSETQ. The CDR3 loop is CASSLLADNEQFF. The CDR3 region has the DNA TGCGCCAGCAGCTTACTAGCGGACAATGAGCAGTTCTTC.

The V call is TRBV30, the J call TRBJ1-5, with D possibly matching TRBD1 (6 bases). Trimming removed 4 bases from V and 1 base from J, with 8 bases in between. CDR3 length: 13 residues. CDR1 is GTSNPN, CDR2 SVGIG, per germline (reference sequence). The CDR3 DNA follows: TGTGCCTGGACCCAGGGGAGCAATCAGCCCCAGCATTTT. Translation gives CAWTQGSNQPQHF.

The CDR3 DNA is TGTGCCAGCAGCTTCCCAGGGTACGGGGAGCTGTTTTTT. Its protein product is CASSFPGYGELFF. The rearrangement uses TRBV11-2 and TRBJ2-2; D possibly corresponds to TRBD1 (5 bases). The germline gives CDR1 SGHAT, CDR2 FQNNGV. There are 13 residues in the CDR3. The germline V and J ends were trimmed by 3 bases and 7 bases, with 9 bases remaining between them.

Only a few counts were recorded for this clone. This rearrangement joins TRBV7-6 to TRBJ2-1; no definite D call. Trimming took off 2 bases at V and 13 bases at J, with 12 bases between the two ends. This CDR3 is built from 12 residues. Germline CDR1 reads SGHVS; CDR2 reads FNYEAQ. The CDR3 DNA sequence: TGTGCCAGCAGCTTAACTGAACTTCATCAGTTCTTC. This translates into CASSLTELHQFF.

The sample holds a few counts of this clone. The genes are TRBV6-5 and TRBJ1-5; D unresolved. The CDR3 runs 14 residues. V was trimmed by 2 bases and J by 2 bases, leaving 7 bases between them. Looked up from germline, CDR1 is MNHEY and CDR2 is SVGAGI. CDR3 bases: TGTGCCAGCAGTTACAAACGGGGCAATCAGCCCCAGCATTTT. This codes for CASSYKRGNQPQHF.

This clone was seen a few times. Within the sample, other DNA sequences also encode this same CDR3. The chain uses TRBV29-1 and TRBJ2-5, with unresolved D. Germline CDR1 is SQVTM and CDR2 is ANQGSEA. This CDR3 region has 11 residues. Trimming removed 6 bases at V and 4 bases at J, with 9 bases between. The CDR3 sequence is CSVALGETQYF. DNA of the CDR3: TGCAGCGTCGCCCTGGGAGAGACCCAGTACTTC.

CDR3 DNA sequence: TGTGCCAGCAGCCGGACAGGGTTGGGCCAGCCCCAGCATTTT. Amino acids: CASSRTGLGQPQHF. This chain uses TRBV7-2 with TRBJ1-5; 8 nucleotides match TRBD1. V shed 5 bases and J 7 bases; nucleotides not matched to a gene: 7. CDR1 and CDR2 from the germline V gene are SGHTA and FQGNSA. The CDR3 length is 14 residues.

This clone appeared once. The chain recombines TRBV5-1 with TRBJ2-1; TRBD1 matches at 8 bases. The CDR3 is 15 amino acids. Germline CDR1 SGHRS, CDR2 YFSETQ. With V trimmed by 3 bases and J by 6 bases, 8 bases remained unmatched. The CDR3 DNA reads TGCGCCAGCAGCTCACAGGGGGAATGGATCAATGAGCAGTTCTTC. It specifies CASSSQGEWINEQFF.

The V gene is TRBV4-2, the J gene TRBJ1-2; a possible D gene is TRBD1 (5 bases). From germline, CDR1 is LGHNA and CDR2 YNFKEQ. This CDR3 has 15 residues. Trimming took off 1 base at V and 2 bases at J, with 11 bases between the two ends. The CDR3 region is CASSQVAQGNYGYTF. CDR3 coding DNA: TGTGCCAGCAGCCAAGTAGCCCAGGGCAACTATGGCTACACCTTC.